The sequence of this T cell receptor beta chain was determined in a study of tissue T cells after allogeneic stem cell transplantation. Findings and limits, study-wide: The study did not identify alloreactive or antigen-specific tissue TCRs, and some clones might be persisting host cells.

Time point in this sample: mouse harvest day 7 after allogeneic transplant. Each mouse received 10^7 T-cell-depleted marrow cells plus 10^6 splenic CD5+ T cells by tail vein. Notes on this clone: Its specificity is unknown. Germline and genes here are mouse. Read data end 1 residue before the CDR3 end; the end is taken from the germline J gene.

The V and J ends lost 3 bases and 4 bases, in that order; junction bases with no gene match: 0. The CDR3 totals 14 residues. Germline loops: CDR1 SGHSA, CDR2 FRNQAP. Repertoires were generated with immunoSEQ multiplex PCR, while TCRdb's copy carries only in-frame clones and drops some. The repertoire holds 2,200 or so clones, approximately 60% seen once, with 60% to 80% in the top ten. Source material: spleen. This rearrangement joins TRBV16 to TRBJ2-5; 11 bases line up with TRBD2. This sequence originates from a female BALB/c mouse given C57BL/6 T cells with graft-versus-host disease after an allogeneic hematopoietic cell transplant. The chain's CDR3 is CASSLGLGEDTQYF. The covered CDR3 bases are TGTGCAAGCAGCTTGGGACTGGGGGAAGACACCCAGTAC.